What follows is one TCR beta chain and its context. Antigen specificity is unknown. This sample is drawn from a study of cytomegalovirus exposure and HLA in healthy donors. Broader study findings: The study assumed roughly uniform donor sequencing depth for presence/absence analyses. Indistinguishable V segments such as TRBV6-2 and TRBV6-3 were excluded.

The PCR had 60 Vbeta and 13 Jbeta primers. In the source study's methods: In a later analysis, some 80 million unique TCR beta chains included roughly 11 million shared by two or more donors. Repertoires were generated with immunoSEQ multiplex PCR, while TCRdb's copy carries only in-frame clones and drops some. V, J and clone size were drawn from that table, and D and trimming were deduced from the DNA. The sample lists 150,000 or so clones, about 80% occurring once. This CDR3 is built from 14 residues. V lost 4 bases and J 1 base, leaving 10 bases between the germline ends. Germline CDR1 SEHNR, CDR2 FQNEAQ (reference sequence).

The sequencing sample was made of PBMCs. The rearrangement links TRBV7-9 to TRBJ1-1, with D possibly matching TRBD1 (6 bases). The sequence was obtained from a man over 45 in good health and CMV-seropositive. The CDR3 loop reads CASSSRGRNTEAFF. CDR3 coding DNA: TGTGCCAGCAGCTCCAGGGGCCGGAACACTGAAGCTTTCTTT.